This section outlines one T cell receptor (beta chain) sequence together with its context. Per germline, CDR1 GTSNPN and CDR2 SVGIG (reference sequence). Trimming shortened V by 0 bases and J by 0 bases, and 10 bases separated the two germline ends. This CDR3 region has 15 residues. TCRdb's table, derived via immunoSEQ multiplex PCR, lists solely in-frame clones and lacks some. The sample lists around 100,000 clones; around 88% were seen once. The data were obtained in a study of blood T cell repertoires in COVID-19. The receptor was isolated from a human donor in a cohort sampled during active COVID-19. The sequenced material came from peripheral blood. The rearrangement links TRBV30 to TRBJ2-3; the D gene is possibly TRBD2 (5 bases). DNA of the CDR3: TGTGCCTGGAGTGTACTAAGCGGAAGCACAGATACGCAGTATTTT. Its protein is CAWSVLSGSTDTQYF. The full variable domain, its missing parts supplied by reference TRBV30 and TRBJ2-3, is SQTIHQWPATLVQPVGSPLSLECTVEGTSNPNLYWYRQAAGRGLQLLFYSVGIGQISSEVPQNLSASRPQDRQFILSSKKLLLSDSGFYLCAWSVLSGSTDTQYFGPGTRLTVL.